Shown below are 19 T cell receptor beta chains from a single sample sequenced in a study of cytomegalovirus exposure and HLA in healthy donors (dated by TCRdb to about 2017). To prepare the library, the immunoSEQ multiplex PCR assay was applied. Here the immuneACCESS table is served through TCRdb, limited to in-frame sequences with V and J called. Missing clones are a known gap in these copies; in checked studies unresolved V genes cover under half, and the rest lacks a known reason. In this sample the table shows some 310,000 clones, approximately 85% of which occur a single time. The biggest ten clones account for around 0.88% of the sample. The sequenced material came from PBMCs. All receptors come from a man aged 30 to 45 in good health and CMV-seronegative.

This clone was picked up one time. The chain links TRBV2 to TRBJ2-3; TRBD2 aligns across 13 bases. There are 15 residues in the CDR3. Germline V lookup: CDR1 SNHLY, CDR2 FYNNEI. Trimming at V came to 6 bases and at J to 5 bases, leaving 5 bases not matched to a gene. The chain's CDR3 is CASRRLAGGIDTQYF. CDR3 bases: TGTGCCAGCAGAAGACTAGCGGGGGGTATAGATACGCAGTATTTT.

The genes are TRBV27 and TRBJ2-3; D might be TRBD1 (5 bases). The CDR3 sequence is 15 residues long. Germline loops: CDR1 MNHEY, CDR2 SMNVEV (reference sequence). V was cut by 0 bases and J by 5 bases, with 12 bases left in between. In DNA, the CDR3 is TGTGCCAGCAGTTTATCGAAACTACAGGTAGATACGCAGTATTTT. Translating it yields CASSLSKLQVDTQYF.

The chain is built from TRBV10-3 and TRBJ2-7; D possibly corresponds to TRBD2 (5 bases). Trimming cost V 0 bases and J 0 bases, with 9 bases left between them. The CDR3 runs 15 residues. Germline-derived CDR1 and CDR2 are ENHRY and SYGVKD. CDR3 residues: CAISESVGSSYEQYF. Here the CDR3 DNA reads TGTGCCATCAGTGAGTCGGTTGGGAGCTCCTACGAGCAGTACTTC.

This clone was counted once. V is TRBV10-2 and J is TRBJ2-7, with 12 bases identical to TRBD2. This CDR3 spans 14 amino acids. With 6 bases clipped from V and 5 bases from J, the junction kept 5 bases outside the gene matches. In germline, CDR1 is WSHSY, CDR2 SAAADI. The CDR3 here is CASRDLAGGHEQYF. The CDR3 DNA reads TGCGCCAGCAGAGACCTAGCGGGGGGGCACGAGCAGTACTTC.

CDR3 DNA sequence: TGCGCCAGCAGCCCCGACAGGGTAGGTACTGAAGCTTTCTTT. As protein: CASSPDRVGTEAFF. V is TRBV4-1 and J is TRBJ1-1; TRBD1 matches 7 bases. There are 14 residues in the CDR3. CDR1 and CDR2 from the germline V gene are MGHRA and YSYEKL. V trimming: 4 bases; J trimming: 5 bases; junction bases outside the gene matches: 7.

At least ten counts were recorded for this clone. The chain couples TRBV6-4 to TRBJ2-1; 9 bases map to TRBD1. The CDR3 spans 14 residues. Germline assignment: CDR1 MRHNA and CDR2 SNTAGT. With V trimmed by 5 bases and J by 8 bases, 7 bases remained unmatched. The CDR3 DNA is TGTGCCAGCAGTCCGGGACAGGGTGGCGATGAGCAGTTCTTC. It translates to CASSPGQGGDEQFF.

This clone was detected only once. The rearrangement links TRBV5-4 to TRBJ2-5; 14 bases line up with TRBD2. There are 16 residues in the CDR3. Germline-derived CDR1 and CDR2 are SGHNT and YYREEE (reference sequence). The V gene end was trimmed by 3 bases and the J gene end by 7 bases; junction bases not matched to a gene: 8. Here the CDR3 reads CASSSPTSGGAGTQYF. CDR3 DNA sequence: TGTGCCAGCAGCTCCCCGACTAGCGGGGGGGCGGGGACCCAGTACTTC.

The V gene is TRBV7-9, the J gene TRBJ2-7, with a tentative D call TRBD2 (6 bases). Looked up from germline, CDR1 is SEHNR and CDR2 is FQNEAQ (reference sequence). Trimming stripped 5 bases from V and 5 bases from J, with 13 bases between. The length of the CDR3 is 13 residues. The chain's CDR3 is CASSPRGTNEQYF. The CDR3 bases are TGTGCCAGCAGCCCCCGCGGGACCAACGAGCAGTACTTC.

The chain employs TRBV6-5 and TRBJ2-4, with TRBD1 matching 9 bases. This CDR3 is built from 15 residues. The ends lost 6 bases at V and 4 bases at J; junction bases unmatched: 7. Germline V CDR1 and CDR2: MNHEY, SVGAGI. The CDR3 DNA sequence: TGTGCCAGCAGCCCAAACAGGGGGCCAAAAAACATTCAGTACTTC. This gives the protein CASSPNRGPKNIQYF.

The chain combines TRBV5-1 with TRBJ2-5, with a tentative D call TRBD2 (5 bases). Deletions cut 2 bases from V and 10 bases from J, with 9 bases between. This CDR3 is 11 amino acids long. Germline loops: CDR1 SGHRS, CDR2 YFSETQ. This CDR3 is CASSFAEDQYF. The CDR3 coding sequence is TGCGCCAGCAGCTTCGCGGAGGACCAGTACTTC.

This clone was picked up one time. This rearrangement joins TRBV4-1 to TRBJ1-2; TRBD1 is a possible D gene (6 bases). This CDR3 has 15 residues. V was clipped by 0 bases and J by 2 bases, with 10 bases between them. Per the germline V gene, CDR1 is MGHRA and CDR2 is YSYEKL. CDR3 coding DNA: TGCGCCAGCAGCCAAGATCCAACAGGGAACTATGGCTACACCTTC. This codes for CASSQDPTGNYGYTF.

The chain is built from TRBV7-9 and TRBJ1-2; D is possibly TRBD1 (6 bases). The V end lost 4 bases, the J end lost 4 bases, and 19 bases lay between the germline ends. This CDR3 contains 16 residues. Germline CDR1 and CDR2: SEHNR and FQNEAQ (reference sequence). The DNA for the CDR3 is TGTGCCAGCAGCTCCCGGGACACCCTAAGGATCTATGGCTACACCTTC. Translation: CASSSRDTLRIYGYTF.

This rearrangement joins TRBV2 to TRBJ2-7; no firm D call. There are 15 residues in the CDR3. V lost 2 bases to trimming and J lost 4 bases, with 15 bases between them. Looked up from germline, CDR1 is SNHLY and CDR2 is FYNNEI. The CDR3 sequence is CASSESTTTLYEQYF. In DNA, the CDR3 is TGTGCCAGCAGTGAAAGCACGACGACTTTATACGAGCAGTACTTC.

The rearrangement uses TRBV9 and TRBJ2-3; 7 nucleotides line up with TRBD2. V shed 0 bases, J shed 0 bases, and the junction held 4 bases outside the gene matches. The CDR3 sequence is 16 residues long. Germline V lookup: CDR1 SGDLS, CDR2 YYNGEE. Here the CDR3 reads CASSVGASGSTDTQYF. CDR3 DNA: TGTGCCAGCAGCGTAGGAGCTAGCGGTAGCACAGATACGCAGTATTTT.

The rearrangement links TRBV20-1 to TRBJ1-2; D perhaps matches TRBD1 (5 bases). Per the germline V gene, CDR1 is DFQATT and CDR2 is SNEGSKA (reference sequence). The CDR3 is made up of 11 amino acids. V was cut by 0 bases and J by 10 bases, with 9 bases left in between. CDR3 sequence reads: CSARDHRLYTF. CDR3 nucleotide sequence: TGCAGTGCTAGAGATCACAGGCTCTACACCTTC.

The gene calls are TRBV10-2 and TRBJ1-2; a possible D gene is TRBD1 (6 bases). The CDR3 sequence is 14 residues long. Germline V CDR1 and CDR2: WSHSY, SAAADI. The germline V and J ends were trimmed by 7 bases and 3 bases, with 15 bases remaining between them. CDR3 in amino acids: CASTNRDYDYGYTF. Here the CDR3 DNA reads TGCGCCAGCACAAACAGGGACTACGACTATGGCTACACCTTC.

The chain carries TRBV7-8 and TRBJ1-4, with TRBD1 as a possible D gene (5 bases). Germline V gene data show CDR1 as SGHVS and CDR2 as FQNEAQ. This CDR3 comprises 16 residues. Trimming left V 1 base short and J 3 bases short, with 12 bases between. Written as DNA, the CDR3 is TGTGCCAGCAGCTTAGTACCTGGGGCGCCTAATGAAAAACTGTTTTTT. Its protein is CASSLVPGAPNEKLFF.

CDR3 sequence reads: CASSDYTYEQYF. The CDR3 DNA reads as TGTGCCAGCAGTGACTATACCTACGAGCAGTACTTC. The gene calls are TRBV6-5 and TRBJ2-7, with D possibly matching TRBD2 (5 bases). Germline V gene lookup returns CDR1 MNHEY and CDR2 SVGAGI. This CDR3 has 12 amino acids. V lost 5 bases to trimming and J lost 2 bases, with 7 bases between them.

This chain joins TRBV29-1 and TRBJ1-1; 7 bases line up with TRBD1. CDR3 length: 13 amino acids. Germline V gene lookup returns CDR1 SQVTM and CDR2 ANQGSEA. J gave up 4 bases and V 3 bases, and 5 bases lay outside the gene matches. The CDR3 loop reads CSVDNRGGTEAFF. In DNA form, the CDR3 reads TGCAGCGTTGATAACAGGGGCGGCACTGAAGCTTTCTTT.